The 12 T cell receptor beta chains below were found in one sample sequenced in a study of T cells after posttransplantation cyclophosphamide. Profiled with immunoSEQ multiplex PCR; TCRdb holds only in-frame clones, not every one. The profile covers about 40,000 clones, with less than 95% appearing a single time and 2.5% taken by the ten largest. Cyclophosphamide on days +3 and +4 followed busulfan-fludarabine conditioning and a marrow graft. The material sequenced was PBMCs, taken around 60 days after allogeneic stem cell transplant with posttransplant cyclophosphamide. These receptors originate from a male patient between 55 and 70 years old who received an allogeneic stem cell transplant from a related donor and was CMV-positive. Part of the T cell pool may stem from the graft donor.

The V call is TRBV10-2, the J call TRBJ1-2, with TRBD1 identical over 8 bases. This CDR3 spans 13 amino acids. CDR1 and CDR2 (germline): WSHSY, SAAADI. The V and J ends lost 2 bases and 9 bases, in that order; junction bases with no gene match: 5. As DNA, the CDR3 is TGCGCCAGCAGTGAGCAGGGGGCTTTCAGCTACACCTTC. This codes for CASSEQGAFSYTF.

The chain carries TRBV5-6 and TRBJ2-5; 12 bases agree with TRBD2. CDR3 length: 15 residues. The V and J ends lost 1 base and 2 bases, in that order; junction bases with no gene match: 0. CDR1 SGHDT and CDR2 YYEEEE come from the germline V gene. The CDR3 coding sequence is TGTGCCAGCAGCTTGACTAGCGGGGGGCAAGAGACCCAGTACTTC. It is translated as CASSLTSGGQETQYF.

The V gene is TRBV19, the J gene TRBJ1-1; 9 nucleotides align to TRBD1. V dropped 0 bases and J dropped 6; count of bases not matched to a gene: 5. From germline, CDR1 is LNHDA and CDR2 SQIVND (reference sequence). The length of the CDR3 is 15 residues. DNA of the CDR3: TGTGCCAGTAGTATAGAAACAGGGGGCTCGTCTGAAGCTTTCTTT. It yields the protein CASSIETGGSSEAFF.

This rearrangement joins TRBV29-1 to TRBJ2-7; a weak D match, TRBD1 (7 bases). The V end lost 6 bases, the J end lost 4 bases, and 22 bases lay between the germline ends. The germline CDR1 and CDR2 sequences are SQVTM and ANQGSEA. The CDR3 length is 15 residues. The chain's CDR3 is CSVAGGTARRYEQYF. CDR3 in DNA: TGCAGCGTGGCTGGGGGGACAGCTAGACGGTACGAGCAGTACTTC.

The gene calls are TRBV27 and TRBJ1-2; maybe TRBD1 (6 bases). Trimming stripped 2 bases from V and 7 bases from J, with 11 bases between. Germline V gene sequence: CDR1 MNHEY, CDR2 SMNVEV (reference sequence). This CDR3 region has 13 residues. CDR3 region: CASSLEGVGGYTF. The CDR3 DNA reads as TGTGCCAGCAGTTTAGAGGGGGTCGGTGGCTACACCTTC.

This clone came up once. V and J are TRBV18 and TRBJ2-3, with a weak D call TRBD1 (5 bases). Trimming shortened V by 5 bases and J by 7 bases, and 13 bases separated the two germline ends. The CDR3 length is 13 residues. CDR1 is KGHSH and CDR2 is LQKENI in the germline V gene. The chain's CDR3 is CASSEIQGNTQYF. CDR3 DNA sequence: TGTGCCAGCTCAGAAATTCAGGGCAATACGCAGTATTTT.

The rearrangement links TRBV28 to TRBJ1-5, with 9 bases aligning to TRBD1. The CDR3 loop spans 14 amino acids. The V gene's germline CDR1 is MDHEN and CDR2 SYDVKM. V lost 6 bases and J lost 3; bases outside the gene matches: 3. The CDR3 region has the DNA TGTGCCAGCAGCGGGACAGGGATCAATCAGCCCCAGCATTTT. Its translation: CASSGTGINQPQHF. The full variable domain, in which reference TRBV28 and TRBJ1-5 provide the parts outside the CDR3, is DVKVTQSSRYLVKRTGEKVFLECVQDMDHENMFWYRQDPGLGLRLIYFSYDVKMKEKGDIPEGYSVSREKKERFSLILESASTNQTSMYLCASSGTGINQPQHFGDGTRLSIL.

The rearrangement links TRBV6-1 to TRBJ2-7; the D is unclear. The CDR3 is 16 residues long. CDR1 and CDR2 from the germline V gene are MNHNS and SASEGT. Trimming pared 3 bases from V and 2 bases from J, leaving 17 bases between. The CDR3 protein is CASSEEFTAPPYEQYF. DNA of the CDR3: TGTGCCAGCAGTGAGGAGTTTACCGCACCTCCCTACGAGCAGTACTTC.

CDR3 region: CASRDNRGRGAKNIQYF. CDR3 nucleotides: TGTGCCAGCAGGGATAACAGGGGGCGGGGGGCCAAAAACATTCAGTACTTC. The chain recombines TRBV5-6 with TRBJ2-4; 9 positions agree with TRBD1. The CDR3 runs 17 residues. Trimming at V came to 5 bases and at J to 1 base, leaving 10 bases not matched to a gene. From germline, CDR1 is SGHDT and CDR2 YYEEEE.

This clone was counted a single time. The chain joins TRBV4-1 to TRBJ2-1; D is ambiguous. This CDR3 has 18 residues. V dropped 0 bases and J dropped 9 bases, with 24 bases sitting between them. Per the germline V gene, CDR1 is MGHRA and CDR2 is YSYEKL. The CDR3 loop is CASSQDTPPFETAGEQFF. The CDR3 DNA sequence: TGCGCCAGCAGCCAAGATACCCCACCGTTCGAGACGGCAGGTGAGCAGTTCTTC.

The CDR3 loop is CASSLFLHGDYEQYV. The DNA for the CDR3 is TGTGCCAGCAGCCTCTTTTTGCACGGTGACTACGAGCAGTACGTC. The V call is TRBV11-2, the J call TRBJ2-7; D not certain. This CDR3 spans 15 amino acids. Germline assignment: CDR1 SGHAT and CDR2 FQNNGV. The V end was cut by 5 bases, the J end by 3 bases, with 17 bases between.

V gene TRBV30 combines with J gene TRBJ1-1; D gene ambiguous. V shed 2 bases and J shed 1 base, with 8 bases lying between them. Germline V gene lookup returns CDR1 GTSNPN and CDR2 SVGIG (reference sequence). The CDR3 sequence is 13 residues long. For the CDR3, the DNA is TGTGCCTGGAGTTATGGCCCGAACACTGAAGCTTTCTTT. Translated: CAWSYGPNTEAFF.